This entry is about one T cell receptor beta chain. Its antigen is currently unknown. Because it lacks the conserved phenylalanine or tryptophan at the end, this CDR3 is likely a read error. Because the CDR3's place on the DNA is in doubt, the DNA is left out and the CDR3 is given as listed by TCRdb. The data are from a study of cytomegalovirus exposure and HLA in healthy donors. Overall study findings and caveats: The later analysis indicated that the majority of CMV-associated TCR beta chains appeared HLA-restricted. When analyzed later, a missense DCLRE1C variant was found to be linked to TCR beta V- and J-gene trimming. Most TCR sequences showed up rarely, but some public TCRs showed up in many donors.

It was with 60 Vbeta and 13 Jbeta primers that the PCR ran. Here immunoSEQ multiplex PCR was the method, and the copy in TCRdb shows in-frame clones only, minus some. Of about 89,000 clones listed, roughly 80% are singletons. With termini counted, the CDR3 has 10 amino acids. Germline V gene lookup returns CDR1 GTSNPN and CDR2 SVGIG (reference sequence). This sequence was found in a male donor in good health and CMV-seronegative. The V call is TRBV30, the J call TRBJ1-1. Specimen: PBMCs. The CDR3 is CAWSVESVGL.